These 23 T cell receptor beta chains were sequenced from one sample in a study of human T cells and chemical hapten exposure (dated by TCRdb to about 2021). Read against the paper, the sample's time point label means: patch test 1, 2 weeks after DPC sensitization. Taken with the paper, the label for treatment or condition translates to: therapeutic diphenylcyclopropenone sensitization with weekly scalp DPC. The library was built by means of RACE. Sequencing used a NextSeq 500. TCRdb reran the public reads through fastp at Q25 and MiXCR, keeping productive beta chains. Identical CDR3 proteins give one entry, which carries the most common genes and DNA. In this sample the table shows around 71,000 distinct CDR3 sequences, over 7.5% of which occur a single time. The ten top clones hold about 3.1% of the sample. This specimen was whole blood, taken in connection with sensitization to the hapten diphenylcyclopropenone (DPC). All receptors derive from a woman between 35 and 50 years old with alopecia areata. Some clones in this sample may be carry-over from other donors' samples.

Ten or more counts support this clonotype. V gene TRBV11-2 combines with J gene TRBJ1-1, with a tentative D call TRBD1 (5 bases). V was clipped by 5 bases and J by 8 bases, with 15 bases between them. This CDR3 is built from 13 residues. Germline loops: CDR1 SGHAT, CDR2 FQNNGV. The CDR3 DNA reads as TGTGCCAGCAGCACGAGACAGATCCTAGAAGCTTTCTTT. It codes for CASSTRQILEAFF.

Many counts were recorded for this clonotype. This chain uses TRBV18 with TRBJ2-1, with TRBD1 as a possible D gene (7 bases). V lost 3 bases to trimming and J lost 8 bases, with 17 bases between them. Per germline, CDR1 KGHSH and CDR2 LQKENI. CDR3 length: 15 amino acids. The CDR3 loop is CASSPVTRGGDEQFF. DNA for the CDR3: TGTGCCAGCTCACCCGTGACTAGAGGGGGCGATGAGCAGTTCTTC. Full variable domain (rest looked up from reference TRBV18 and TRBJ2-1): NAGVMQNPRHLVRRRGQEARLRCSPMKGHSHVYWYRQLPEEGLKFMVYLQKENIIDESGMPKERFSAEFPKEGPSILRIQQVVRGDSAAYFCASSPVTRGGDEQFFGPGTRLTVL.

The J gene is TRBJ1-2, the V gene TRBV20-1; D is unclear. Germline CDR1 and CDR2: DFQATT and SNEGSKA (reference sequence). V lost 2 bases to trimming and J lost 4 bases, with 11 bases between them. The CDR3 is 13 amino acids. This CDR3 is CSARTRGLYGYTF. CDR3 sequence (DNA): TGCAGTGCTAGAACTCGAGGACTCTATGGCTACACCTTC.

The sample holds many counts of this clonotype. V usage is TRBV20-1 and J usage is TRBJ1-2; 9 bases match TRBD1. V lost 0 bases to trimming and J lost 3 bases; unmatched junction nucleotides: 5. The CDR3 runs to 15 residues. Germline lookup yields CDR1 DFQATT and CDR2 SNEGSKA (reference sequence). The CDR3 bases are TGCAGTGCTAGAGAGGGACAGGGAAGATACTATGGCTACACCTTC. Amino acids: CSAREGQGRYYGYTF.

This clonotype has a handful of counts. The chain combines TRBV11-2 with TRBJ1-1, with 11 bases aligning to TRBD1. The CDR3 totals 15 residues. Germline V gives CDR1 SGHAT, CDR2 FQNNGV. The junction had 5 bases not matched to a gene; V was cut back by 5 bases and J by 3 bases. CDR3 sequence reads: CASSLGQGAYTEAFF. In DNA form, the CDR3 reads TGTGCCAGCAGCCTCGGACAGGGGGCGTACACTGAAGCTTTCTTT.

This clonotype was counted at least ten times. The chain has TRBV6-2 or TRBV6-3 and TRBJ1-5; TRBD1 might be the D (5 bases). The V end lost 6 bases, the J end lost 4 bases, and 19 bases lay between the germline ends. This CDR3 comprises 16 residues. Germline CDR1 and CDR2: MNHEY and SVGEGT. The CDR3 sequence is CASRTVITGRNQPQHF. In DNA form, the CDR3 reads TGTGCCAGCAGAACGGTGATTACAGGTAGAAATCAGCCCCAGCATTTT.

In its sample, this clonotype was seen a few times. V is TRBV18 and J is TRBJ1-1, with D unresolved. Germline-derived CDR1 and CDR2 are KGHSH and LQKENI. Trimming took off 2 bases at V and 0 bases at J, with 13 bases between the two ends. The CDR3 contains 16 residues. As DNA, the CDR3 is TGTGCCAGCTCACCATCCCTGGGCAGCTTGAACACTGAAGCTTTCTTT. Translation: CASSPSLGSLNTEAFF.

This clonotype occurred many times. The chain recombines TRBV7-7 with TRBJ1-3; D unresolved. V was trimmed by 3 bases and J by 1 base, leaving 7 bases between them. Germline V gene lookup returns CDR1 SSHAT and CDR2 FNYEAQ (reference sequence). This CDR3 is built from 14 residues. The CDR3 DNA follows: TGTGCCAGCAGCTTGGCGGGGTCTGGAAACACCATATATTTT. Its translation: CASSLAGSGNTIYF.

The sample holds many counts of this clonotype. J is TRBJ1-6 and V is TRBV25-1; D gene unclear. In germline, CDR1 is MGHDK, CDR2 SYGVNS. This CDR3 contains 15 residues. The V end was cut by 5 bases, the J end by 10 bases, with 18 bases between. Written as DNA, the CDR3 is TGTGCCAGCAGTAAAAAGAGGGCTTTTGAATCACCCCTCCACTTT. It translates to CASSKKRAFESPLHF.

This clonotype was picked up many times. This chain joins TRBV18 and TRBJ1-3, with a tentative D call TRBD1 (6 bases). The V gene lost 3 bases and the J gene lost 2 bases, with 14 bases spanning the gap. The CDR3 is 16 amino acids. The V gene's germline CDR1 is KGHSH and CDR2 LQKENI. The CDR3 sequence: CASSPPTGLAGNTIYF. As DNA, the CDR3 is TGTGCCAGCTCACCCCCGACAGGTCTAGCTGGAAACACCATATATTTT. Full variable domain (remainder filled in from reference TRBV18 and TRBJ1-3): NAGVMQNPRHLVRRRGQEARLRCSPMKGHSHVYWYRQLPEEGLKFMVYLQKENIIDESGMPKERFSAEFPKEGPSILRIQQVVRGDSAAYFCASSPPTGLAGNTIYFGEGSWLTVV.

This clonotype was seen at least ten times. The chain joins TRBV4-1 to TRBJ1-2; D gene uncertain. Between the trimmed V and J ends, which lost 1 base and 2 bases, there was a span of 8 bases. Germline-derived CDR1 and CDR2 are MGHRA and YSYEKL. This CDR3 spans 14 amino acids. This CDR3 is CASSQGTGNYGYTF. The CDR3 coding sequence is TGCGCCAGCAGCCAAGGGACTGGGAACTATGGCTACACCTTC.

This clonotype was found many times. The J gene is TRBJ2-7, the V gene TRBV7-9, with TRBD2 identical over 7 bases. CDR1 SEHNR and CDR2 FQNEAQ come from the germline V gene (reference sequence). The CDR3 has 15 amino acids. The V gene end was trimmed by 3 bases and the J gene end by 4 bases; junction bases not matched to a gene: 9. CDR3 nucleotide sequence: TGTGCCAGCAGCTTCCCTGTGCTAGCGGAATACGAGCAGTACTTC. Translated, it gives CASSFPVLAEYEQYF.

V usage is TRBV20-1 and J usage is TRBJ2-4; no definite D call. V lost 5 bases and J 3 bases, leaving 2 bases between the germline ends. CDR3 size: 10 residues. Germline CDR1 DFQATT, CDR2 SNEGSKA (reference sequence). CDR3 region: CSAHKNIQYF. The CDR3 DNA follows: TGCAGTGCTCACAAAAACATTCAGTACTTC.

This clonotype was detected ten times or more. The rearrangement joins TRBV6-6 to TRBJ1-4; no definite D call. V gave up 6 bases and J gave up 7 bases, with 15 bases separating them. Germline-derived CDR1 and CDR2 are MNHNY and SVGAGI (reference sequence). The CDR3 sequence is 14 residues long. The CDR3 protein is CASSLPGVSEKLFF. The CDR3 coding sequence is TGTGCCAGCAGCCTTCCGGGCGTGAGTGAAAAACTGTTTTTT.

This clonotype was seen repeatedly, ten times or more. The gene calls are TRBV7-6 and TRBJ2-1; tentative D call: TRBD1 (6 bases). This CDR3 region has 14 residues. The germline CDR1 and CDR2 sequences are SGHVS and FNYEAQ. The V end was cut by 5 bases, the J end by 0 bases, with 8 bases between. Here the CDR3 DNA reads TGTGCCAGCAGCCCGGACAGCTCCTACAATGAGCAGTTCTTC. Its translation is CASSPDSSYNEQFF.

J is TRBJ2-7 and V is TRBV6-5, with 14 bases identical to TRBD2. From germline, CDR1 is MNHEY and CDR2 SVGAGI. V shed 6 bases and J 3 bases; nucleotides not matched to a gene: 4. The CDR3 is made up of 15 amino acids. In nucleotides, the CDR3 is TGTGCCAGCAGGTCCGGGACTAGCGGGGGCTACGAGCAGTACTTC. Residues: CASRSGTSGGYEQYF.

Many counts were recorded for this clonotype. V and J are TRBV7-8 and TRBJ1-4; D unclear. In germline, CDR1 is SGHVS, CDR2 FQNEAQ. The CDR3 runs 14 residues. V was trimmed by 4 bases and J by 0 bases, leaving 6 bases between them. CDR3 coding DNA: TGTGCCAGCAGCTACTATACAACTAATGAAAAACTGTTTTTT. Translation gives CASSYYTTNEKLFF.

In its sample, this clonotype was seen many times. The chain is built from TRBV9 and TRBJ1-2; 11 bases line up with TRBD1. The germline CDR1 and CDR2 sequences are SGDLS and YYNGEE. V dropped 4 bases and J dropped 8; count of bases not matched to a gene: 10. The CDR3 length is 15 residues. CDR3 nucleotide sequence: TGTGCCAGCAGCCCAGGGACAGGGGGTGTAAGGGGCTACACCTTC. Protein sequence: CASSPGTGGVRGYTF.

This clonotype was picked up many times. The rearrangement uses TRBV4-3 and TRBJ2-1; 12 bases match TRBD2. CDR1 is LGHNA and CDR2 is YSLEER in the germline V gene. The CDR3 has 16 residues. V lost 4 bases to trimming and J lost 7 bases; unmatched junction nucleotides: 8. The CDR3 loop is CASSRPLAGGMNEQFF. The CDR3, as DNA: TGCGCCAGCAGCCGCCCACTAGCGGGGGGTATGAATGAGCAGTTCTTC.

Turning to this clonotype: A much larger clone differs by one base, so this may be a read error. The chain employs TRBV24-1 and TRBJ2-7; possibly TRBD2 for D (5 bases). The CDR3 has 13 residues. Germline V gene data show CDR1 as KGHDR and CDR2 as SFDVKD. The CDR3 DNA sequence: TGTGCCACCACTGATTTTCGAGGGTACGAGCAGTACTTC. As protein: CATTDFRGYEQYF.

A remark on this clonotype: This may be a read error: a much more frequent sequence differs by one nucleotide. The V gene is TRBV18, the J gene TRBJ2-4; no definite D call. V shed 2 bases and J shed 2 bases, with 7 bases lying between them. Per the germline V gene, CDR1 is KGHSH and CDR2 is LQKENI. The CDR3 contains 14 residues. CDR3 amino acids: CASSPGLTKNIQYF. The CDR3 bases are TGTGCCAGCTCACCAGGGCTGACCAAAAACATTCAGTACTTC.

The genes are TRBV4-1 and TRBJ1-5; D is unclear. Trimming cost V 4 bases and J 6 bases, with 19 bases left between them. Germline values: CDR1 MGHRA, CDR2 YSYEKL. This CDR3 region has 16 residues. The CDR3 loop reads CASSPKDGRGGQPQHF. CDR3 bases: TGCGCCAGCAGCCCAAAAGATGGGAGAGGAGGTCAGCCCCAGCATTTT.

This CDR3 is CASSLISGSDRYEQYF. In nucleotides, the CDR3 is TGTGCCAGCAGCTTGATCAGCGGGAGTGATAGGTACGAGCAGTACTTC. The rearrangement uses TRBV11-2 and TRBJ2-7; 8 nucleotides align to TRBD2. The CDR3 consists of 16 residues. Germline values: CDR1 SGHAT, CDR2 FQNNGV. The J segment lost 4 bases and the V segment lost 3 bases, leaving 11 bases of the junction unmatched.